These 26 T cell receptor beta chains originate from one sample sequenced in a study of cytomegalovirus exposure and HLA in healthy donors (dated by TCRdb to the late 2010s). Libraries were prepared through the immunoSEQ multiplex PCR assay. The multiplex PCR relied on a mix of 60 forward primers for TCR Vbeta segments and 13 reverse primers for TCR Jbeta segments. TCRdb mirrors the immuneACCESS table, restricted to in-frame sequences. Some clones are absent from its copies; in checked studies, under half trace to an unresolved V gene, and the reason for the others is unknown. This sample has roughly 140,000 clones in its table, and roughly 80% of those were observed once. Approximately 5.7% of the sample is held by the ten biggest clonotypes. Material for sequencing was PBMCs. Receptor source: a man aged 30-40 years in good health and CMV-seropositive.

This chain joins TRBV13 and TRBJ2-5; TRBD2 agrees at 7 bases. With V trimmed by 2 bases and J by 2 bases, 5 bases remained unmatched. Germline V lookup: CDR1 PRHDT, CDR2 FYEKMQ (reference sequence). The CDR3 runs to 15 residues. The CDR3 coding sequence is TGTGCCAGCAGCTTACGGGGGGTTCTGCAAGAGACCCAGTACTTC. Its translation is CASSLRGVLQETQYF.

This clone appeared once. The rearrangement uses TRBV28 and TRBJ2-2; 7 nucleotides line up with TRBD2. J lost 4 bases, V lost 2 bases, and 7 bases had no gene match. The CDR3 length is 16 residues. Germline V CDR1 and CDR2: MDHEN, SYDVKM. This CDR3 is CASSLVASGVTGELFF. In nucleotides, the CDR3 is TGTGCCAGCAGTTTAGTGGCTAGCGGCGTCACCGGGGAGCTGTTTTTT.

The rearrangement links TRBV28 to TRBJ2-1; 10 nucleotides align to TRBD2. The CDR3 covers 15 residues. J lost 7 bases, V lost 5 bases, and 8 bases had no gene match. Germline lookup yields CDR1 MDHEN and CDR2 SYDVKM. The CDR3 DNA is TGTGCCAGCAGTCTTGTAGCGGGGGGTGGGAATGAGCAGTTCTTC. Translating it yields CASSLVAGGGNEQFF. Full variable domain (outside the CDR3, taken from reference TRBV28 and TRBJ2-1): DVKVTQSSRYLVKRTGEKVFLECVQDMDHENMFWYRQDPGLGLRLIYFSYDVKMKEKGDIPEGYSVSREKKERFSLILESASTNQTSMYLCASSLVAGGGNEQFFGPGTRLTVL.

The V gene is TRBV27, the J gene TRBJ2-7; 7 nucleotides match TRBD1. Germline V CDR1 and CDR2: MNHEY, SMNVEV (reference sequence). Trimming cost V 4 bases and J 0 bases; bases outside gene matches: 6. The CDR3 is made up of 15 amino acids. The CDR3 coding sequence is TGTGCCAGCAGTTCCTACCGGGACAGCTCCTACGAGCAGTACTTC. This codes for CASSSYRDSSYEQYF.

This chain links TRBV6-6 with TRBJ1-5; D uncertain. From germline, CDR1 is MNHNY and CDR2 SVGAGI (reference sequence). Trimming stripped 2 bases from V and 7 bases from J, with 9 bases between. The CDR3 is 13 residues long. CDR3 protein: CASSYDRVQPQHF. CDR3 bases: TGTGCCAGCAGTTACGATCGAGTGCAGCCCCAGCATTTT.

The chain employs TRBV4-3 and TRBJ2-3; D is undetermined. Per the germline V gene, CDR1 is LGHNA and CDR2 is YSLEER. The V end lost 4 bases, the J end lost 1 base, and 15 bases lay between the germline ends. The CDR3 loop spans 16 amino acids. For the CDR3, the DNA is TGCGCCAGCAGCCCCGTATACACTACTCGCACAGATACGCAGTATTTT. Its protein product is CASSPVYTTRTDTQYF.

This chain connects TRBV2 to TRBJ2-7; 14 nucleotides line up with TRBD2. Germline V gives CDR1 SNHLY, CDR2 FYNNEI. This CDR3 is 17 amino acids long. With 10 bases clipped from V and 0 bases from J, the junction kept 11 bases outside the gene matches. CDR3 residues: CAIIGTSGGRSSYEQYF. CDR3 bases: TGTGCCATAATTGGGACTAGCGGGGGCCGAAGCTCCTACGAGCAGTACTTC.

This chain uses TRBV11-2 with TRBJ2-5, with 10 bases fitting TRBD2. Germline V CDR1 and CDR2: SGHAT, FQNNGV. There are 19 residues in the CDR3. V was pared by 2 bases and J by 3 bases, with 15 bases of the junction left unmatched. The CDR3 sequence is CASSLFGPLLAGTKETQYF. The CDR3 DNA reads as TGTGCCAGCAGCTTATTCGGCCCACTACTAGCGGGGACCAAAGAGACCCAGTACTTC.

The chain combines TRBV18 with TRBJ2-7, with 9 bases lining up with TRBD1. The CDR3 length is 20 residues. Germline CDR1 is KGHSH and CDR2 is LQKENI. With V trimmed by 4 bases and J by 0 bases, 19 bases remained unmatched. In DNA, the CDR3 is TGTGCCAGCTCACAAAACACCGGGACAGGGCGACGAAGGTCCTCCTACGAGCAGTACTTC. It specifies CASSQNTGTGRRRSSYEQYF.

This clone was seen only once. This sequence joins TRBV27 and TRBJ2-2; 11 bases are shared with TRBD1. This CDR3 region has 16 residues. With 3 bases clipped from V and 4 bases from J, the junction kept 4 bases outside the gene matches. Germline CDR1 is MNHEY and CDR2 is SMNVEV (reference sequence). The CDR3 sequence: CASSFIGTGGTGELFF. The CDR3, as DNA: TGTGCCAGCAGTTTTATCGGGACAGGGGGCACCGGGGAGCTGTTTTTT.

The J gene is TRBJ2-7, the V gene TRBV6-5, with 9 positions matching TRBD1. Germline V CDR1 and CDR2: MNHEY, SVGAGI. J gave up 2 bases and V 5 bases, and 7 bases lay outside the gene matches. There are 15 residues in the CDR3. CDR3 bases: TGTGCCAGCAGTCCGACAGGGGGTGTGACCTACGAGCAGTACTTC. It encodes CASSPTGGVTYEQYF.

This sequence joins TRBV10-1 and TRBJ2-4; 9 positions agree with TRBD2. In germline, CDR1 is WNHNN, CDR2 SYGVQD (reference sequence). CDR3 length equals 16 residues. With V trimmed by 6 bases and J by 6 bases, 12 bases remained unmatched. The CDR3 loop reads CASRMGGRAVGNIQYF. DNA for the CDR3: TGCGCCAGCAGGATGGGCGGGAGGGCCGTGGGAAACATTCAGTACTTC.

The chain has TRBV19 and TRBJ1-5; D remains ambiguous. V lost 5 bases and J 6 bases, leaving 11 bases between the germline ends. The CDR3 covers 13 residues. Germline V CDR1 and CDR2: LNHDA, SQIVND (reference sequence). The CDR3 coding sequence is TGTGCCAGTAGTTGGGGAGTTGGTCAGCCCCAGCATTTT. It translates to CASSWGVGQPQHF.

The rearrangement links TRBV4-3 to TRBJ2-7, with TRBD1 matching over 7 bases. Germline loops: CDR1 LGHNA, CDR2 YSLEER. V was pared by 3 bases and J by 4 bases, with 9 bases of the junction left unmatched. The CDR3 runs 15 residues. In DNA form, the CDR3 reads TGCGCCAGCAGCCACGACAGGGACCCTTATTACGAGCAGTACTTC. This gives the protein CASSHDRDPYYEQYF.

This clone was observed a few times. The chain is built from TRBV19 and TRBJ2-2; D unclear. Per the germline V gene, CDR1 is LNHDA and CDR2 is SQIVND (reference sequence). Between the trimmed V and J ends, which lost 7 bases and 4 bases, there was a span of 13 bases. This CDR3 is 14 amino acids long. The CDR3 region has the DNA TGTGCCAGTAAACCGGAGCCGCTCACCGGGGAGCTGTTTTTT. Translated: CASKPEPLTGELFF. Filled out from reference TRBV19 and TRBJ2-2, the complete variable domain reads DGGITQSPKYLFRKEGQNVTLSCEQNLNHDAMYWYRQDPGQGLRLIYYSQIVNDFQKGDIAEGYSVSREKKESFPLTVTSAQKNPTAFYLCASKPEPLTGELFFGEGSRLTVL.

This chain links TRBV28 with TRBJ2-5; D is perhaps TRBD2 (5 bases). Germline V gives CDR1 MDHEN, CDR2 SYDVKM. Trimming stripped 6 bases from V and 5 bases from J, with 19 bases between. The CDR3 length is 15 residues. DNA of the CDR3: TGTGCCAGCAGCGTGGAATATCGGGGTGGGGAGACCCAGTACTTC. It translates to CASSVEYRGGETQYF.

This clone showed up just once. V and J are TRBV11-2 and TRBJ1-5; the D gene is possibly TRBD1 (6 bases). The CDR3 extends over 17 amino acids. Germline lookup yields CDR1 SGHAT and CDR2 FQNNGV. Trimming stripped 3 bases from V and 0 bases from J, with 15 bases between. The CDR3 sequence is CASSFPMTGNSNQPQHF. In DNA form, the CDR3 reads TGTGCCAGCAGCTTCCCGATGACAGGAAATAGCAATCAGCCCCAGCATTTT.

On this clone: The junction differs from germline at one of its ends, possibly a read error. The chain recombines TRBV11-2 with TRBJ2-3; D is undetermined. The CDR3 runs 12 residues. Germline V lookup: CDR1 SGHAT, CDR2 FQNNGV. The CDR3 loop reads CASSLSTDMQYF. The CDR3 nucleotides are TGTGCCAGCAGCCTAAGCACAGATATGCAGTATTTT.

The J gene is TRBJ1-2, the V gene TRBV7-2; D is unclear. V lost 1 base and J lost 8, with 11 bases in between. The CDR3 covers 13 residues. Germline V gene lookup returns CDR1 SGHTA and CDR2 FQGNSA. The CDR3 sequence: CASSLVGRQGYTF. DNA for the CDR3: TGTGCCAGCAGCTTAGTCGGGAGGCAGGGCTACACCTTC.

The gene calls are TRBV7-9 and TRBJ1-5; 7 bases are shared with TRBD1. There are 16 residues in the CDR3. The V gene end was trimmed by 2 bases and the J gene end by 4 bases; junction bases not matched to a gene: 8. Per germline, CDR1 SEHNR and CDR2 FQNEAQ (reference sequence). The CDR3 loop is CASSLFGTARNQPQHF. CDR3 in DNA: TGTGCCAGCAGCTTATTTGGGACAGCAAGAAATCAGCCCCAGCATTTT.

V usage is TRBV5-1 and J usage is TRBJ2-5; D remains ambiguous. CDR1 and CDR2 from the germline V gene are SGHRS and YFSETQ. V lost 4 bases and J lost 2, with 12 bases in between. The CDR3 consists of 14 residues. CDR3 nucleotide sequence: TGCGCCAGCAGCCAAGGAGCGCCACAAGAGACCCAGTACTTC. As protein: CASSQGAPQETQYF. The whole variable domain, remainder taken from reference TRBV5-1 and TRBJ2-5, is KAGVTQTPRYLIKTRGQQVTLSCSPISGHRSVSWYQQTPGQGLQFLFEYFSETQRNKGNFPGRFSGRQFSNSRSEMNVSTLELGDSALYLCASSQGAPQETQYFGPGTRLLVL.

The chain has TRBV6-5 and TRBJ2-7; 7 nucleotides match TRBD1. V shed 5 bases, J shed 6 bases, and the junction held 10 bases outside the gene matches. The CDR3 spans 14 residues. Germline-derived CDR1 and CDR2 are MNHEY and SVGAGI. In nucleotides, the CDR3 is TGTGCCAGCAGTCCACTCCGGGACAGCCCCGAGCAGTACTTC. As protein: CASSPLRDSPEQYF.

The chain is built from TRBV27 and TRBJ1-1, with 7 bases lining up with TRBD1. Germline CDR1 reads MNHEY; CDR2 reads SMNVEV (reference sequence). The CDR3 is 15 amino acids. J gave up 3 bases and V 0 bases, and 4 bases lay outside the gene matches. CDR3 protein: CASSLSGGAYTEAFF. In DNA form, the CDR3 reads TGTGCCAGCAGTTTATCAGGGGGCGCGTACACTGAAGCTTTCTTT.

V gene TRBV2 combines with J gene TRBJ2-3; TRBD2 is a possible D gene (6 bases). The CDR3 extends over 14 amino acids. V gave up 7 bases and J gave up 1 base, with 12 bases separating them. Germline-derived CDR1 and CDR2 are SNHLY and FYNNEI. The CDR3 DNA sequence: TGTGCCAGCATTAACGGGGGAGGCACAGATACGCAGTATTTT. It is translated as CASINGGGTDTQYF.

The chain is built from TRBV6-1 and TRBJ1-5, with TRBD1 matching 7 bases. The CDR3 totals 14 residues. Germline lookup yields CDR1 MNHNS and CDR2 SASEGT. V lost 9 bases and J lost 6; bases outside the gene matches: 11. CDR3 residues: CASCTGDLCQPQHF. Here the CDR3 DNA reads TGTGCCAGTTGTACAGGGGATTTATGTCAGCCCCAGCATTTT.

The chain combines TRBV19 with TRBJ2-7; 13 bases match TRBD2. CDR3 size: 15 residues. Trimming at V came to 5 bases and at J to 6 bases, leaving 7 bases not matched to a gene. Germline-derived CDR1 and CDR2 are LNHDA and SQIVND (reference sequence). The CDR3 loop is CASSPRTSGSREQYF. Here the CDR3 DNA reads TGTGCCAGTAGTCCCCGGACTAGCGGGAGCCGCGAGCAGTACTTC.